These 21 T cell receptor beta chains share one sample of origin, sequenced in a study of blood T cells in healthy people across ages. Primers used in a second PCR of roughly 6 to 11 cycles were a sample-barcoded 5' primer and a J-beta primer mix. TCRdb reprocessed the 5' RACE reads via MiXCR and lists one record per CDR3 protein. The table lists some 1.1 million distinct CDR3 sequences, 35% to 45% of them singletons. The sequencing input was blood. These receptors were taken from a man aged 18 to 29 in good health.

This clonotype occurred once. Without the conserved terminal phenylalanine or tryptophan, this CDR3 likely stems from a read error. The chain combines TRBV2 with TRBJ2-5; D is ambiguous. Trimming left V 1 base short and J 2 bases short, with 2 bases between. The CDR3 covers 12 residues. The V gene's germline CDR1 is SNHLY and CDR2 FYNNEI. The CDR3 region is CASSEEQETQYS. CDR3 in DNA: TGTGCCAGCAGTGAAGAGCAAGAGACCCAGTACTCC.

The chain couples TRBV6-2 or TRBV6-3 to TRBJ2-4; D ambiguous. Germline V gives CDR1 MNHEY, CDR2 SVGEGT. The ends were cut back, 4 bases at V and 5 bases at J, with 6 bases in the middle. The CDR3 is made up of 12 amino acids. The CDR3 nucleotides are TGTGCCAGCAGTTCCCAGCAAAACATTCAGTACTTC. It encodes CASSSQQNIQYF.

This CDR3 reads CASSQDNREIYGYTF. CDR3 DNA: TGCGCCAGCAGCCAAGATAACCGGGAGATCTATGGCTACACCTTC. The V and J genes are TRBV4-1 and TRBJ1-2, with D hard to call. Trimming pared 0 bases from V and 4 bases from J, leaving 12 bases between. The germline V gene encodes CDR1 MGHRA and CDR2 YSYEKL. This CDR3 contains 15 residues.

V is TRBV13 and J is TRBJ1-1; a weak D match, TRBD1 (6 bases). The CDR3 extends over 13 amino acids. Germline V gives CDR1 PRHDT, CDR2 FYEKMQ (reference sequence). Trimming stripped 7 bases from V and 3 bases from J, with 12 bases between. The CDR3 DNA follows: TGTGCCAGCACAAACCCAGGGGACACTGAAGCTTTCTTT. Translated: CASTNPGDTEAFF.

This clonotype was seen only a few times. The V call is TRBV27, the J call TRBJ1-4; D remains ambiguous. Germline-derived CDR1 and CDR2 are MNHEY and SMNVEV (reference sequence). The CDR3 spans 16 residues. Trimming cost V 6 bases and J 1 base, with 15 bases left between them. The CDR3 is CASRNLDMGTNEKLFF. The CDR3 nucleotides read TGTGCCAGCAGAAATCTCGACATGGGAACTAATGAAAAACTGTTTTTT.

This clonotype was recorded a few times. V usage is TRBV6-1 and J usage is TRBJ2-3; no clear D gene. The CDR3 runs 13 residues. V lost 3 bases to trimming and J lost 2 bases, with 6 bases between them. Germline V gene sequence: CDR1 MNHNS, CDR2 SASEGT. CDR3 amino acids: CASSEAVTDTQYF. CDR3 nucleotide sequence: TGTGCCAGCAGTGAGGCAGTCACAGATACGCAGTATTTT.

The rearrangement joins TRBV14 to TRBJ2-3, with TRBD2 matching 12 bases. The CDR3 spans 18 residues. Germline trimming cut 3 bases from V and 2 bases from J; bases unmatched to any gene: 9. The germline gives CDR1 SGHDN, CDR2 FVKESK. The CDR3 loop reads CASSQPGLAGLATDTQYF. DNA for the CDR3: TGTGCCAGCAGCCAGCCGGGACTAGCGGGCCTCGCCACAGATACGCAGTATTTT.

V is TRBV7-2 and J is TRBJ2-3; the match to TRBD1 covers 7 bases. This CDR3 contains 15 residues. The germline CDR1 and CDR2 sequences are SGHTA and FQGNSA. The ends lost 3 bases at V and 4 bases at J; junction bases unmatched: 7. The CDR3 DNA is TGTGCCAGCAGCTTCGGACAGGCTAGGTCAGATACGCAGTATTTT. This translates into CASSFGQARSDTQYF.

This clonotype was detected a few times. The genes are TRBV28 and TRBJ2-5, with 7 bases that match TRBD2. J was trimmed by 3 bases and V by 5 bases; bases with no gene match: 9. Germline V lookup: CDR1 MDHEN, CDR2 SYDVKM. The CDR3 extends over 15 amino acids. In nucleotides, the CDR3 is TGTGCCAGCAGTCGAACCGGACTAGATAAAGAGACCCAGTACTTC. It is translated as CASSRTGLDKETQYF.

The V call is TRBV27, the J call TRBJ2-4, with 9 positions matching TRBD2. The CDR3 covers 13 residues. Looked up from germline, CDR1 is MNHEY and CDR2 is SMNVEV (reference sequence). Trimming removed 11 bases from V and 3 bases from J; junction bases left unmatched: 5. CDR3 in DNA: TGTGCCTCCAGGACTAGCGTCAAAAACATTCAGTACTTC. Protein: CASRTSVKNIQYF.

The V and J genes are TRBV12-5 and TRBJ2-5; TRBD1 matches at 7 bases. CDR3 size: 15 residues. The germline V gene encodes CDR1 LGHNT and CDR2 FRNRAP. Trimming took 1 base from V and 11 from J; bases not matched to a gene: 13. DNA for the CDR3: TGTGCTAGTGGTTTGGCCGCCGGGCCCCAGGGGGAGCAGTACTTC. It yields the protein CASGLAAGPQGEQYF. Looking up the rest from reference TRBV12-5 and TRBJ2-5 gives the full variable domain: DARVTQTPRHKVTEMGQEVTMRCQPILGHNTVFWYRQTMMQGLELLAYFRNRAPLDDSGMPKDRFSAEMPDATLATLKIQPSEPRDSAVYFCASGLAAGPQGEQYFGPGTRLLVL.

The chain combines TRBV5-1 with TRBJ1-6; 8 bases agree with TRBD1. J lost 5 bases, V lost 0 bases, and 7 bases had no gene match. CDR1 and CDR2 from the germline V gene are SGHRS and YFSETQ. This CDR3 region has 17 residues. The CDR3 sequence: CASSLAGDRGDNSPLHF. In nucleotides, the CDR3 is TGCGCCAGCAGCTTGGCTGGTGACAGGGGTGATAATTCACCCCTCCACTTT.

At least ten counts were recorded for this clonotype. CDR3 protein: CASSDAGQGANYGYTF. The CDR3 nucleotides are TGTGCCAGCAGTGATGCCGGACAGGGTGCGAACTATGGCTACACCTTC. The rearrangement joins TRBV2 to TRBJ1-2; 8 bases line up with TRBD1. With 3 bases clipped from V and 2 bases from J, the junction kept 8 bases outside the gene matches. Germline CDR1 SNHLY, CDR2 FYNNEI. The CDR3 covers 16 residues. Variable domain in full (rest from reference TRBV2 and TRBJ1-2): EPEVTQTPSHQVTQMGQEVILRCVPISNHLYFYWYRQILGQKVEFLVSFYNNEISEKSEIFDDQFSVERPDGSNFTLKIRSTKLEDSAMYFCASSDAGQGANYGYTFGSGTRLTVV.

The chain employs TRBV20-1 and TRBJ2-1; the match to TRBD2 covers 8 bases. The V gene end was trimmed by 5 bases and the J gene end by 8 bases; junction bases not matched to a gene: 14. This CDR3 region has 15 residues. CDR1 DFQATT and CDR2 SNEGSKA come from the germline V gene (reference sequence). DNA of the CDR3: TGCAGTGCTCATGGCGGGGGGCCCTCTCCAGATGAGCAGTTCTTC. Its translation is CSAHGGGPSPDEQFF.

The chain employs TRBV29-1 and TRBJ2-5; tentative D call: TRBD1 (5 bases). Germline values: CDR1 SQVTM, CDR2 ANQGSEA. V was pared by 8 bases and J by 3 bases, with 13 bases between. The CDR3 covers 12 residues. The chain's CDR3 is CSLRTSEETQYF. Here the CDR3 DNA reads TGCAGCCTACGGACAAGCGAAGAGACCCAGTACTTC.

In this sample, this clonotype turned up a few times. The chain combines TRBV12-3 or TRBV12-4 with TRBJ2-3; 7 bases agree with TRBD2. The CDR3 extends over 16 amino acids. With 7 bases clipped from V and 0 bases from J, the junction kept 10 bases outside the gene matches. CDR3: CASTPGGSPSTDTQYF. As DNA, the CDR3 is TGTGCCAGCACCCCGGGGGGATCCCCTAGCACAGATACGCAGTATTTT.

The chain uses TRBV12-3 or TRBV12-4 and TRBJ1-5; 10 nucleotides match TRBD1. This CDR3 is 16 amino acids long. Trimming cost V 6 bases and J 2 bases; bases outside gene matches: 7. CDR3 DNA: TGTGCCAGCAGACGTCCCGGGACAGGGGGCAATCAGCCCCAGCATTTT. It encodes CASRRPGTGGNQPQHF.

Note on this clonotype: Germline is not matched at one junction end, which may reflect a read error. The rearrangement links TRBV5-1 to TRBJ2-3; no clear D. This CDR3 contains 13 residues. Per germline, CDR1 SGHRS and CDR2 YFSETQ. The CDR3 coding sequence is TGTGCCAGCAGCCCCTACCCCACAGATACGCAGTATTTT. Protein product: CASSPYPTDTQYF.

The chain couples TRBV6-5 to TRBJ1-5; D is uncertain. The CDR3 extends over 14 amino acids. V was cut by 5 bases and J by 4 bases, with 12 bases left in between. The germline CDR1 and CDR2 sequences are MNHEY and SVGAGI. CDR3 sequence: CASSPDRRNQPQHF. DNA of the CDR3: TGTGCCAGCAGTCCCGATCGGAGGAATCAGCCCCAGCATTTT.

This clonotype came up many times. The genes are TRBV6-2 or TRBV6-3 and TRBJ1-2; D gene unclear. CDR1 and CDR2 (germline): MNHEY, SVGEGT. The CDR3 contains 14 residues. V lost 3 bases and J lost 2, with 10 bases in between. CDR3 amino acids: CASSYVGVNYGYTF. For the CDR3, the DNA is TGTGCCAGCAGTTATGTGGGCGTCAACTATGGCTACACCTTC.

V and J are TRBV6-6 and TRBJ1-2; D not certain. The CDR3 is made up of 11 amino acids. Trimming stripped 0 bases from V and 12 bases from J, with 8 bases between. In germline, CDR1 is MNHNY, CDR2 SVGAGI (reference sequence). The CDR3: CASSYSSGNTF. The CDR3 coding sequence is TGTGCCAGCAGTTACTCTAGCGGAAACACCTTC.